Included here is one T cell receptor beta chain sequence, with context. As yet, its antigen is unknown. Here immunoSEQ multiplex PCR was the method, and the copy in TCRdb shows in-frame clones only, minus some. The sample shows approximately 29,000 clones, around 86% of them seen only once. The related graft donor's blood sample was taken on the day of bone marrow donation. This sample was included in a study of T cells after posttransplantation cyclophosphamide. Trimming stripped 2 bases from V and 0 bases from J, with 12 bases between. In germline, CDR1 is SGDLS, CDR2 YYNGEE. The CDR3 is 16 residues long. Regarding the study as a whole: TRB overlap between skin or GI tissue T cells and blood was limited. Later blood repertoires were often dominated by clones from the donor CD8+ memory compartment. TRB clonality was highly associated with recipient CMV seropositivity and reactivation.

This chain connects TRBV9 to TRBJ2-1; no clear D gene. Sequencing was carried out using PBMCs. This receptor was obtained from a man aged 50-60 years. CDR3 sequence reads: CASSVRSSRSYNEQFF. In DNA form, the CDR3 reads TGTGCCAGCAGCGTGAGGTCCAGCCGCTCCTACAATGAGCAGTTCTTC. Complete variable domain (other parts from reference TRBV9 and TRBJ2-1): DSGVTQTPKHLITATGQRVTLRCSPRSGDLSVYWYQQSLDQGLQFLIQYYNGEERAKGNILERFSAQQFPDLHSELNLSSLELGDSALYFCASSVRSSRSYNEQFFGPGTRLTVL.